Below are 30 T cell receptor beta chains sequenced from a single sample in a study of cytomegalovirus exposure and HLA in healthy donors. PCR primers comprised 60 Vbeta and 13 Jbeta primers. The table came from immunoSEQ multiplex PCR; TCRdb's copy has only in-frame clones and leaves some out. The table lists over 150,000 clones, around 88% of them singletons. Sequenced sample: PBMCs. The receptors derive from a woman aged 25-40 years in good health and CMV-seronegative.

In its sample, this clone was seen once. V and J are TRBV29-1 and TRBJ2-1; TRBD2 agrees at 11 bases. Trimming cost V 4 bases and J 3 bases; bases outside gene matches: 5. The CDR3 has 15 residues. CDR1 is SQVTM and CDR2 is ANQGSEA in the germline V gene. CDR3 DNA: TGCAGCGTTGTCCCGACTAGCGGGAACTACAATGAGCAGTTCTTC. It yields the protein CSVVPTSGNYNEQFF.

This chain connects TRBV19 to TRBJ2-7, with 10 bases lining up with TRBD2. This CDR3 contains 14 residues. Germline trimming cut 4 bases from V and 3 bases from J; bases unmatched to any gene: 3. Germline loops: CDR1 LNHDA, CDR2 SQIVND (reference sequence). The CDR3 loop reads CASSTQRGGYEQYF. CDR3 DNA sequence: TGTGCCAGTAGTACCCAGCGGGGGGGCTACGAGCAGTACTTC.

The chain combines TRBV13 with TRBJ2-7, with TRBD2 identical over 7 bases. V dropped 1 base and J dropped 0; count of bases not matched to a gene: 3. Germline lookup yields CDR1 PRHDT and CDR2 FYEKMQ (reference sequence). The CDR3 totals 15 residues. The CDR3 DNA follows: TGTGCCAGCAGCTTAGCGCGGGGGAGCTCCTACGAGCAGTACTTC. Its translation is CASSLARGSSYEQYF.

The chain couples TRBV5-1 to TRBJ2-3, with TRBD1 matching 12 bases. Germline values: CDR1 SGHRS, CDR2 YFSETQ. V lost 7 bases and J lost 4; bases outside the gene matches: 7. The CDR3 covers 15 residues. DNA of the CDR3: TGCGCCAGCGCCACCGGGACAGGGGGCGCAGATACGCAGTATTTT. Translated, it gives CASATGTGGADTQYF.

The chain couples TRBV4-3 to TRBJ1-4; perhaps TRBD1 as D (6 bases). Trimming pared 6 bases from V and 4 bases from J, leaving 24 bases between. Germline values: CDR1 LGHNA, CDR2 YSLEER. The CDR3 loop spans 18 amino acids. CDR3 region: CASSFGTTGSKINEKLFF. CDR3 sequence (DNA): TGCGCCAGCAGTTTCGGGACAACGGGCAGTAAGATTAATGAAAAACTGTTTTTT.

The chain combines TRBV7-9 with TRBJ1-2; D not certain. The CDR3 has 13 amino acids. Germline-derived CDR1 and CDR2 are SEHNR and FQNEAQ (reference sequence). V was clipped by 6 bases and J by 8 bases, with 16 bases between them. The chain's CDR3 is CASRPPRNGGYTF. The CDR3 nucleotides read TGTGCCAGCAGGCCTCCTCGAAATGGCGGCTACACCTTC.

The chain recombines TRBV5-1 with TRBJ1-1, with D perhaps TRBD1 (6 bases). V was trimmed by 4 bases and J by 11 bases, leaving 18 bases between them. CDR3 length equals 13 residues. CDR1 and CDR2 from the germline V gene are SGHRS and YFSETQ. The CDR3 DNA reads TGCGCCAGCAGCGAAGGGGGACCGAAAGTCGCTTTCTTT. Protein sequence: CASSEGGPKVAFF.

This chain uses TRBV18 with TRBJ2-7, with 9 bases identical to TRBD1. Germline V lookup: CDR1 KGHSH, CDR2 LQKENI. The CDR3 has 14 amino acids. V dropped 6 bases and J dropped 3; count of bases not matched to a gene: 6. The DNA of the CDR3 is TGTGCCAGCTCCCCAACGGGACAGGGCTACGAGCAGTACTTC. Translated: CASSPTGQGYEQYF.

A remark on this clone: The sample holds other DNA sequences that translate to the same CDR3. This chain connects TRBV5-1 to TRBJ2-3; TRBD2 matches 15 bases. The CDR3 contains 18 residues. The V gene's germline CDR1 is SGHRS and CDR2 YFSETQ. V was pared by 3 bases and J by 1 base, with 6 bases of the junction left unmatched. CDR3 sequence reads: CASSSGLAGGRGTDTQYF. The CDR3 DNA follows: TGCGCCAGCAGCTCGGGACTAGCGGGAGGCCGGGGCACAGATACGCAGTATTTT.

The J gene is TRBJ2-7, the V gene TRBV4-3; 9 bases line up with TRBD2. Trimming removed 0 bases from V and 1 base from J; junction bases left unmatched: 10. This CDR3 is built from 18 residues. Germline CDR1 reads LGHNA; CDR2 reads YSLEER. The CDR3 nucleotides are TGCGCCAGCAGCCAAGAAGCGGGGGGAACACCGGCGTCCTACGAGCAGTACTTC. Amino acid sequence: CASSQEAGGTPASYEQYF.

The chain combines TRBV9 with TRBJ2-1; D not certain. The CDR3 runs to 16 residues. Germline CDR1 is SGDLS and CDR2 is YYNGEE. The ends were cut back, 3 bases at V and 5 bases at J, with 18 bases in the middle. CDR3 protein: CASSAQGRSANNEQFF. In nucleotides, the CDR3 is TGTGCCAGCAGCGCCCAAGGTCGAAGCGCAAACAATGAGCAGTTCTTC.

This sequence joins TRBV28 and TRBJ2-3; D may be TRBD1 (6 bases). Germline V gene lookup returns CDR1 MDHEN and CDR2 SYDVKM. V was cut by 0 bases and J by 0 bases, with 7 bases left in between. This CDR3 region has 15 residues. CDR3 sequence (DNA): TGTGCCAGCAGTTTATGGGGGACAAGCACAGATACGCAGTATTTT. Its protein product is CASSLWGTSTDTQYF.

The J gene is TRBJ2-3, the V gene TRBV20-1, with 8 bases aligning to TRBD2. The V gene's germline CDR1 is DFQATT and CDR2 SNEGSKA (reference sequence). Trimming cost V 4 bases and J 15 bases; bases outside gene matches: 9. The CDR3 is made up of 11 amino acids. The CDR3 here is CSATPGTSSYF. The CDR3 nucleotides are TGCAGTGCTACCCCCGGGACTAGTTCTTATTTT.

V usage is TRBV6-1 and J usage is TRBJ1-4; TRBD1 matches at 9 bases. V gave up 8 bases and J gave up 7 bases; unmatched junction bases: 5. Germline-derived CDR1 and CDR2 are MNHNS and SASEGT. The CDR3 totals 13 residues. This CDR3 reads CASGGTGTEKLFF. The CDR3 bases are TGTGCCAGCGGAGGGACAGGGACTGAAAAACTGTTTTTT.

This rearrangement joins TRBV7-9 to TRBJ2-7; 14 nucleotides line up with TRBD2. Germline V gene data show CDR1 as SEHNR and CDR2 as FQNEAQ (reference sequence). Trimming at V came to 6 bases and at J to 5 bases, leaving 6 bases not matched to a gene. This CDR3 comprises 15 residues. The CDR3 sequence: CASSRTSGRFDEQYF. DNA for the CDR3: TGTGCCAGCAGTCGGACTAGCGGGAGGTTCGACGAGCAGTACTTC.

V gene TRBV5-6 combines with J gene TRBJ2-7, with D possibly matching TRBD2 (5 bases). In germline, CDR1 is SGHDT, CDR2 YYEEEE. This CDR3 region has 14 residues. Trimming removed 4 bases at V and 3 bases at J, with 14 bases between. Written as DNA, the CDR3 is TGTGCCAGCAGCCCGGGGTCCGGAAACTACGAGCAGTACTTC. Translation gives CASSPGSGNYEQYF.

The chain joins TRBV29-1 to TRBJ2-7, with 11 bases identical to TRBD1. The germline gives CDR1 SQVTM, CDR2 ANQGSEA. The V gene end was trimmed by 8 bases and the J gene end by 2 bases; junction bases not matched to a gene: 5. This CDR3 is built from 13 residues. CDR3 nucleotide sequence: TGCAGCATCGGACAGGGGGCAGCCTACGAGCAGTACTTC. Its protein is CSIGQGAAYEQYF.

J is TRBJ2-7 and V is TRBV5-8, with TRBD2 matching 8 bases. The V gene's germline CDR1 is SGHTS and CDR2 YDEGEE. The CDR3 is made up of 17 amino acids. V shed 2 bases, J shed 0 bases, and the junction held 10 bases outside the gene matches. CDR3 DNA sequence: TGTGCCAGCAGCTTTTCGGTCCTAGCGGGTCTCTCCTACGAGCAGTACTTC. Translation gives CASSFSVLAGLSYEQYF.

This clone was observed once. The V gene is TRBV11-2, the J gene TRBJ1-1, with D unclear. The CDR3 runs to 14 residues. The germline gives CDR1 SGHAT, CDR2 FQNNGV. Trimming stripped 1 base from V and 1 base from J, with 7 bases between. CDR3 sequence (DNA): TGTGCCAGCAGCTTAGCCCACAAGAACACTGAAGCTTTCTTT. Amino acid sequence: CASSLAHKNTEAFF. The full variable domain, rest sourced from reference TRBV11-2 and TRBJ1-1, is EAGVAQSPRYKIIEKRQSVAFWCNPISGHATLYWYQQILGQGPKLLIQFQNNGVVDDSQLPKDRFSAERLKGVDSTLKIQPAKLEDSAVYLCASSLAHKNTEAFFGQGTRLTVV.

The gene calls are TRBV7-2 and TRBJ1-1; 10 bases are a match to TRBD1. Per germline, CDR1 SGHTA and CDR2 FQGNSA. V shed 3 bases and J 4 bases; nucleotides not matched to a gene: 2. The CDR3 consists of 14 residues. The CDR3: CASSFGQGGTEAFF. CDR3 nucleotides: TGTGCCAGCAGCTTCGGACAGGGGGGCACTGAAGCTTTCTTT.

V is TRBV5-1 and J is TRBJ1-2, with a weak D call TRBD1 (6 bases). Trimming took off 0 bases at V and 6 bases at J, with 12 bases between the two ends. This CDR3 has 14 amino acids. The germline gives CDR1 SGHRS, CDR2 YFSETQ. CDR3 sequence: CASSLDREANGYTF. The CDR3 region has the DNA TGCGCCAGCAGCTTGGACAGGGAAGCAAATGGCTACACCTTC.

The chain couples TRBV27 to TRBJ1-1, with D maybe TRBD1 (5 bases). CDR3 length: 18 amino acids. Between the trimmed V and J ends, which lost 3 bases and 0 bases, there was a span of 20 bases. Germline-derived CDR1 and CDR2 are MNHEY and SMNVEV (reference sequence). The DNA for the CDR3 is TGTGCCAGCAGTTTTTCGGGCAGGCCGACGGGGGTGAACACTGAAGCTTTCTTT. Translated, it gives CASSFSGRPTGVNTEAFF.

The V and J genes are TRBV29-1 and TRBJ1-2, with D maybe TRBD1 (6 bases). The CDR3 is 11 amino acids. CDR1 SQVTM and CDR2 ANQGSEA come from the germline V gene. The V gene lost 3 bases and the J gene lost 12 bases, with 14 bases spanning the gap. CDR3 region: CSVDAGGRNTF. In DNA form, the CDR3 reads TGCAGCGTTGATGCGGGGGGGCGAAACACCTTC.

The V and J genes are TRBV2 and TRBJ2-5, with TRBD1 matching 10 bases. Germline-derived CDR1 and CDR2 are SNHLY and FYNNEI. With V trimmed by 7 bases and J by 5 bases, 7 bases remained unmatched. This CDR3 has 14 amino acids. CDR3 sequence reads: CASTRTGGAETQYF. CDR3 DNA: TGTGCCAGCACCCGGACAGGGGGGGCGGAGACCCAGTACTTC.

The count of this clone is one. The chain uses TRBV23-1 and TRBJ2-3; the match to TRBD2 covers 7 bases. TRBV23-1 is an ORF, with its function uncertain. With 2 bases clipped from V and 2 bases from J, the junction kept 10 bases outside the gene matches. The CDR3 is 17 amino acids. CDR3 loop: CASSQPRGGKVTDTQYF. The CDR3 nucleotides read TGCGCCAGCAGTCAACCCCGGGGAGGGAAGGTCACAGATACGCAGTATTTT.

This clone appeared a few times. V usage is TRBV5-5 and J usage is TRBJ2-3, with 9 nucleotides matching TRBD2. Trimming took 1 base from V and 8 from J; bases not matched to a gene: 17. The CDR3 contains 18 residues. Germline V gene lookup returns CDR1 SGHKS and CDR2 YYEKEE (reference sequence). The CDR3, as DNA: TGTGCCAGCAGCTTGACGGAAGCGGGGGGCTTTGAGGGTCGTACGCAGTATTTT. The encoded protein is CASSLTEAGGFEGRTQYF.

The CDR3, as DNA: TGCAGCGGAGGACTAGCTGGAAATGAGCAGTTCTTC. This translates into CSGGLAGNEQFF. The genes are TRBV29-1 and TRBJ2-1; TRBD2 matches at 8 bases. The germline gives CDR1 SQVTM, CDR2 ANQGSEA. Losses at the gene ends were 7 bases for V and 7 bases for J; bases not matched to a gene: 6. This CDR3 has 12 residues.

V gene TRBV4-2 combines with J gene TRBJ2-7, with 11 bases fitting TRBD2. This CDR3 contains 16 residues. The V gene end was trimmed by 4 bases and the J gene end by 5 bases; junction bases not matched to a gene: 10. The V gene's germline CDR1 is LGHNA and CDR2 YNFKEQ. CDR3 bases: TGTGCCAGCAGCCGGGGGGTAGCGGGAGGGGTCCACGAGCAGTACTTC. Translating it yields CASSRGVAGGVHEQYF.

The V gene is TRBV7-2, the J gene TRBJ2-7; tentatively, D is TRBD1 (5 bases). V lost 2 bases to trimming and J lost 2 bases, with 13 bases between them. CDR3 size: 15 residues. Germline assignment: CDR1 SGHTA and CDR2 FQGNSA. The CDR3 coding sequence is TGTGCCAGCAGCTTAAGGTGGCAGGGAACCTACGAGCAGTACTTC. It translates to CASSLRWQGTYEQYF.

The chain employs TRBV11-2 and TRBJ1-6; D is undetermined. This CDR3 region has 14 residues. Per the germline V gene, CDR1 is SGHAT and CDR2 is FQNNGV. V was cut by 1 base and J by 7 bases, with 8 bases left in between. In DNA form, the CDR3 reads TGTGCCAGCAGCTTAGGGTCACAAAATTCACCCCTCCACTTT. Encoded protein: CASSLGSQNSPLHF.